This TCR beta chain stems from a study of blood T cell repertoires in COVID-19. Study details: Researchers got acute and convalescent COVID-19 samples from the United States, Italy and Spain.

This clone was found once. Method: immunoSEQ multiplex PCR; TCRdb's copy keeps in-frame clones and lacks some. There are 35,000 to 40,000 clones in the sample; about 90% occur only once, and less than 30% lies in the top ten. The sequencing input was peripheral blood. The receptor was derived from a man in his 60s with active or convalescent COVID-19.

CDR3 DNA: TGTGCCAGCACCCAGGGGGCGGAGGGGGAGACCCAGTACTTC. Protein sequence: CASTQGAEGETQYF. The J gene is TRBJ2-5, the V gene TRBV7-9, with 8 bases matching TRBD1. The CDR3 consists of 14 residues. In germline, CDR1 is SEHNR, CDR2 FQNEAQ (reference sequence). V shed 7 bases and J 5 bases; nucleotides not matched to a gene: 9.